What follows describes a single T cell receptor beta chain. The entry originates in a study of T cell responses to AZD1222 COVID-19 vaccine. The germline V and J ends were trimmed by 0 bases and 6 bases, with 10 bases remaining between them. Germline loops: CDR1 SGHTS, CDR2 YDEGEE. The CDR3 runs to 14 residues. The table came from immunoSEQ multiplex PCR; TCRdb's copy has only in-frame clones and leaves some out. This repertoire shows about 110,000 clones, 88% found once; its top ten account for around 13%. The sample consisted of peripheral blood, taken on day 0 of MenACWY control vaccination. This sequence joins TRBV5-8 and TRBJ1-5; D remains unclear. This clonotype was sampled from an adult in good health. Written as DNA, the CDR3 is TGTGCCAGCAGCTTGGGACTGAAGGGTCAGCCCCAGCATTTT. Translated: CASSLGLKGQPQHF.